Shown below are 30 T cell receptor beta chains from a single sample sequenced in a study of T cells in Graves' hyperthyroidism and ophthalmopathy. Amplification targeted TCR beta CDR3 regions from RNA transcripts. TCR CDR3 regions were first amplified by RT-PCR with HTBI primers. TCRdb called the multiplex PCR reads again in MiXCR, with one record for every CDR3 protein. The repertoire holds about 350,000 distinct CDR3 sequences, with over 12% as singletons. Input material: blood. The receptor source for this set is a woman aged 60-75 years with Graves' ophthalmopathy.

The genes are TRBV10-3 and TRBJ2-1, with 13 nucleotides matching TRBD2. Germline CDR1 is ENHRY and CDR2 is SYGVKD. The CDR3 runs 14 residues. V dropped 2 bases and J dropped 8; count of bases not matched to a gene: 0. This chain's CDR3 is CAISEGLAGDEQFF. The CDR3 DNA reads as TGTGCCATCAGTGAGGGACTAGCGGGAGATGAGCAGTTCTTC.

This clonotype occurred many times. The rearrangement uses TRBV7-9 and TRBJ1-5, with D uncertain. Trimming left V 1 base short and J 8 bases short, with 9 bases between. The CDR3 runs to 13 residues. The germline V gene has CDR1 SEHNR and CDR2 FQNEAQ (reference sequence). DNA of the CDR3: TGTGCCAGCAGCTTAGATGGAGGGAAGCCCCAGCATTTT. Translation: CASSLDGGKPQHF.

The V and J genes are TRBV7-9 and TRBJ2-3; D gene unclear. CDR3 length equals 15 residues. The V gene's germline CDR1 is SEHNR and CDR2 FQNEAQ (reference sequence). Trimming took 6 bases from V and 1 from J, leaving 14 bases between them. The CDR3 coding sequence is TGTGCCAGCAGGACAACCTTGGACGGCACAGATACGCAGTATTTT. Amino acids: CASRTTLDGTDTQYF.

This clonotype occurred many times. V usage is TRBV7-8 and J usage is TRBJ2-7, with D maybe TRBD2 (5 bases). V was pared by 1 base and J by 0 bases, with 19 bases between. CDR1 and CDR2 from the germline V gene are SGHVS and FQNEAQ. The length of the CDR3 is 18 residues. The CDR3 loop is CASSLDPRRAGLSYEQYF. The CDR3 bases are TGTGCCAGCAGCTTAGACCCTAGACGGGCGGGCCTCTCCTACGAGCAGTACTTC.

This clonotype was seen at least ten times. The chain employs TRBV15 and TRBJ1-4; D might be TRBD1 (5 bases). V was clipped by 1 base and J by 8 bases, with 14 bases between them. CDR1 and CDR2 (germline): LNHNV, YYDKDF (reference sequence). The length of the CDR3 is 15 residues. The CDR3 nucleotides are TGTGCCACCAGCAGAGCCGCGGGGCTTGGGGAAAAACTGTTTTTT. It yields the protein CATSRAAGLGEKLFF.

The gene calls are TRBV10-3 and TRBJ2-2; TRBD2 might be the D (6 bases). This CDR3 is 14 amino acids long. Trimming left V 7 bases short and J 1 base short, with 10 bases between. Germline loops: CDR1 ENHRY, CDR2 SYGVKD. The CDR3 nucleotides read TGTGCCATCACTTCGCGGGAGAACACCGGGGAGCTGTTTTTT. As protein: CAITSRENTGELFF.

V usage is TRBV7-3 and J usage is TRBJ2-5; tentatively, D is TRBD1 or TRBD2 (6 bases each). Germline CDR1 reads SGHTA; CDR2 reads FQGTGA. Trimming took off 4 bases at V and 4 bases at J, with 16 bases between the two ends. This CDR3 has 15 amino acids. The CDR3 loop reads CASSSTGAGGETQYF. CDR3 coding DNA: TGTGCCAGCAGCTCGACGGGGGCTGGGGGAGAGACCCAGTACTTC. The variable domain in full, completed from reference TRBV7-3 and TRBJ2-5, reads GAGVSQTPSNKVTEKGKYVELRCDPISGHTALYWYRQSLGQGPEFLIYFQGTGAADDSGLPNDRFFAVRPEGSVSTLKIQRTERGDSAVYLCASSSTGAGGETQYFGPGTRLLVL.

V and J are TRBV9 and TRBJ2-3; 10 nucleotides match TRBD2. Trimming removed 4 bases from V and 3 bases from J; junction bases left unmatched: 8. The CDR3 is made up of 16 amino acids. Germline V lookup: CDR1 SGDLS, CDR2 YYNGEE. This chain's CDR3 is CASSTTSGTLTDTQYF. In nucleotides, the CDR3 is TGTGCCAGCAGCACCACTAGCGGGACTTTGACAGATACGCAGTATTTT.

V gene TRBV5-5 combines with J gene TRBJ1-5; TRBD1 might be the D (6 bases). In germline, CDR1 is SGHKS, CDR2 YYEKEE (reference sequence). Trimming took 1 base from V and 3 from J, leaving 8 bases between them. This CDR3 is built from 14 residues. CDR3 bases: TGTGCCAGCAGCTTGAGGGACACCAATCAGCCCCAGCATTTT. Amino acid sequence: CASSLRDTNQPQHF.

This clonotype was observed many times. This chain joins TRBV24-1 and TRBJ2-5; TRBD2 matches 10 bases. Germline V CDR1 and CDR2: KGHDR, SFDVKD. CDR3 length: 19 residues. V was clipped by 2 bases and J by 4 bases; unmatched bases: 15. The CDR3 nucleotides read TGTGCCACCAGTGATTCGGGGGCGAGTTCTAGCGGGAGTAGAGAGACCCAGTACTTC. Translation: CATSDSGASSSGSRETQYF.

This clonotype was observed at least ten times. The rearrangement joins TRBV12-3 or TRBV12-4 to TRBJ2-3; the D call may be TRBD1 or TRBD2 (5 bases each). V was shortened by 6 bases and J by 10 bases, with 17 bases between the two germline ends. The CDR3 totals 13 residues. The CDR3 nucleotides are TGTGCCAGCAGCAAAACCCGGGACCGGTCGCAGTATTTT. It translates to CASSKTRDRSQYF.

This clonotype came up a few times. J is TRBJ2-1 and V is TRBV10-3, with D possibly matching TRBD2 (6 bases). With 2 bases removed from V and 4 bases from J, the gap between germline ends came to 12 bases. CDR1 is ENHRY and CDR2 is SYGVKD in the germline V gene. The CDR3 sequence is 15 residues long. The CDR3 sequence: CAISENAGRYNEQFF. The CDR3, as DNA: TGTGCCATCAGTGAGAACGCGGGGAGGTACAATGAGCAGTTCTTC.

Worth noting for this clonotype: The conserved phenylalanine or tryptophan is not found at the CDR3 terminus, so this likely reflects a read error. The rearrangement uses TRBV28 and TRBJ1-5; D is possibly TRBD1 (5 bases). With 2 bases removed from V and 6 bases from J, the gap between germline ends came to 17 bases. This CDR3 spans 16 amino acids. The germline V gene encodes CDR1 MDHEN and CDR2 SYDVKM. The CDR3 loop reads CASSLELGGLFQPQHS. CDR3 DNA: TGTGCCAGCAGTTTAGAGCTGGGGGGGTTGTTTCAGCCCCAGCATTCT.

A note on this clonotype: A much more abundant neighbour one base away suggests this may be a read error. J is TRBJ1-2 and V is TRBV7-2; no reliable D call. Looked up from germline, CDR1 is SGHTA and CDR2 is FQGNSA. The CDR3 runs 14 residues. This CDR3 is CASSFIPPSYGHTF. DNA for the CDR3: TGTGCCAGCAGCTTTATCCCACCCTCTTATGGCCACACCTTC.

This clonotype was seen only a few times. J is TRBJ2-7 and V is TRBV29-1; D not resolved. Trimming took off 8 bases at V and 3 bases at J, with 11 bases between the two ends. The CDR3 totals 11 residues. Germline V gene data show CDR1 as SQVTM and CDR2 as ANQGSEA. CDR3 bases: TGCAGCTACAGATTTGACTACGAGCAGTACTTC. Protein product: CSYRFDYEQYF.

This chain uses TRBV7-2 with TRBJ2-1, with D uncertain. Germline CDR1 reads SGHTA; CDR2 reads FQGNSA. The ends were cut back, 4 bases at V and 9 bases at J, with 10 bases in the middle. This CDR3 contains 12 residues. The CDR3 DNA reads TGTGCCAGCAGCTCAGGTGTCGGTGAGCAGTTCTTC. Its protein is CASSSGVGEQFF. The full variable domain, completed using reference TRBV7-2 and TRBJ2-1, is GAGVSQSPSNKVTEKGKDVELRCDPISGHTALYWYRQSLGQGLEFLIYFQGNSAPDKSGLPSDRFSAERTGGSVSTLTIQRTQQEDSAVYLCASSSGVGEQFFGPGTRLTVL.

This clonotype was recorded a few times. This chain joins TRBV27 and TRBJ2-3; TRBD2 might be the D (5 bases). The germline V gene has CDR1 MNHEY and CDR2 SMNVEV (reference sequence). V lost 3 bases, J lost 3 bases, and 13 bases lay in between. The CDR3 runs 15 residues. The CDR3 protein is CASSLRVRLTDTQYF. For the CDR3, the DNA is TGTGCCAGCAGTTTGAGGGTCCGGCTGACAGATACGCAGTATTTT.

In the case of this clonotype: One junction end does not reproduce the germline sequence, and a read error may be involved. The chain has TRBV7-7 and TRBJ1-5, with a possible D match to TRBD1 (5 bases). The CDR3 is made up of 16 amino acids. Per germline, CDR1 SSHAT and CDR2 FNYEAQ (reference sequence). This chain's CDR3 is CASSLRGTESNQPLHF. CDR3 nucleotides: TGTGCTAGCAGCTTACGAGGGACGGAGAGCAATCAGCCCCTGCATTTT.

This clonotype has ten or more counts. The J gene is TRBJ2-1, the V gene TRBV28; 9 bases align to TRBD2. Germline lookup yields CDR1 MDHEN and CDR2 SYDVKM. This CDR3 comprises 17 residues. With 1 base clipped from V and 2 bases from J, the junction kept 6 bases outside the gene matches. The DNA for the CDR3 is TGTGCCAGCAGTTTATATCCCGGCGGGAGGGCCTACAATGAGCAGTTCTTC. As protein: CASSLYPGGRAYNEQFF.

The table lists this clonotype with a count of one. The chain carries TRBV7-9 and TRBJ1-4; D perhaps matches TRBD1 (6 bases). V was cut by 3 bases and J by 7 bases, with 12 bases left in between. In germline, CDR1 is SEHNR, CDR2 FQNEAQ (reference sequence). This CDR3 region has 14 residues. The CDR3 DNA follows: TGTGCCAGCAGCTTGGGGGGGGCTCTTGAAAAACTGTTTTTT. Amino acids: CASSLGGALEKLFF.

This chain uses TRBV19 with TRBJ2-2, with TRBD2 matching over 9 bases. Unmatched junction bases numbered 6, after V lost 5 bases and J lost 5 bases. Per germline, CDR1 LNHDA and CDR2 SQIVND (reference sequence). There are 15 residues in the CDR3. The CDR3: CASSWGSGRTGELFF. The DNA for the CDR3 is TGTGCCAGTAGTTGGGGTAGCGGGAGAACCGGGGAGCTGTTTTTT.

This clonotype was counted ten times or more. The chain employs TRBV11-2 and TRBJ2-3, with D tentatively TRBD2 (6 bases). The germline V gene has CDR1 SGHAT and CDR2 FQNNGV. Trimming took 5 bases from V and 2 from J, leaving 14 bases between them. The CDR3 loop spans 15 amino acids. The CDR3 region is CASSRGGVPTDTQYF. CDR3 nucleotides: TGTGCCAGCAGCCGGGGCGGGGTCCCCACAGATACGCAGTATTTT.

Regarding this clonotype: A single base separates this from a much larger clone, so it may be a read error. This rearrangement joins TRBV12-5 to TRBJ2-2; TRBD1 matches at 8 bases. Germline loops: CDR1 LGHNT, CDR2 FRNRAP. V was pared by 1 base and J by 7 bases, with 11 bases of the junction left unmatched. CDR3 size: 17 residues. CDR3 loop: CASGLGTGTGIVGELFF. The CDR3 DNA reads TGTGCTAGTGGTTTGGGAACCGGGACAGGTATTGTCGGGGAGCTGTTTTTT.

This clonotype has ten or more counts. This chain connects TRBV7-2 to TRBJ1-5; 8 bases are a match to TRBD1. Germline CDR1 reads SGHTA; CDR2 reads FQGNSA. The CDR3 is made up of 16 amino acids. Germline trimming cut 4 bases from V and 2 bases from J; bases unmatched to any gene: 7. Here the CDR3 DNA reads TGTGCCAGCAGCTCCGGACAGGGACGGGGCAATCAGCCCCAGCATTTT. Amino acids: CASSSGQGRGNQPQHF.

The rearrangement joins TRBV10-3 to TRBJ2-2; TRBD1 aligns across 8 bases. Germline V gene data show CDR1 as ENHRY and CDR2 as SYGVKD. The V gene end was trimmed by 8 bases and the J gene end by 4 bases; junction bases not matched to a gene: 12. CDR3 size: 16 residues. The DNA for the CDR3 is TGTGCCATCGGGAGAGGGGGGACAGGCGGCACCGGGGAGCTGTTTTTT. Translation gives CAIGRGGTGGTGELFF.

At least ten counts were recorded for this clonotype. The genes are TRBV5-1 and TRBJ2-3, with TRBD2 matching over 10 bases. Germline loops: CDR1 SGHRS, CDR2 YFSETQ. The CDR3 has 15 residues. The ends lost 0 bases at V and 6 bases at J; junction bases unmatched: 4. The CDR3 loop is CASSLGPSGSDTQYF. The CDR3 DNA follows: TGCGCCAGCAGCTTGGGTCCTAGCGGGAGTGATACGCAGTATTTT.

This clonotype was seen a few times. One end of the junction varies from germline; a read error may be responsible. This chain uses TRBV27 with TRBJ2-1; TRBD2 aligns across 7 bases. The germline V gene has CDR1 MNHEY and CDR2 SMNVEV (reference sequence). This CDR3 is 15 amino acids long. CDR3 residues: CVSRSLGGRLDEQFF. CDR3 sequence (DNA): TGTGTCAGCAGATCCTTAGGCGGGAGATTGGATGAGCAGTTCTTC.

This clonotype was seen repeatedly, ten times or more. The rearrangement uses TRBV5-1 and TRBJ2-1; the D is unclear. Looked up from germline, CDR1 is SGHRS and CDR2 is YFSETQ. V lost 4 bases and J 7 bases, leaving 12 bases between the germline ends. CDR3 length equals 13 residues. This CDR3 is CASSPTLLNEQFF. CDR3 in DNA: TGCGCCAGCAGCCCTACCTTGCTAAATGAGCAGTTCTTC.

This clonotype was found once. The rearrangement links TRBV6-2 or TRBV6-3 to TRBJ2-2; 7 nucleotides agree with TRBD1. The CDR3 is made up of 15 amino acids. Per the germline V gene, CDR1 is MNHEY and CDR2 is SVGEGT. The junction had 8 bases not matched to a gene; V was cut back by 6 bases and J by 4 bases. The CDR3 loop is CASSFDRDGTGELFF. CDR3 coding DNA: TGTGCCAGCAGCTTTGACAGGGATGGCACCGGGGAGCTGTTTTTT.

The sample holds a few counts of this clonotype. V gene TRBV6-1 combines with J gene TRBJ2-3, with 9 nucleotides matching TRBD1. This CDR3 is 16 amino acids long. Germline lookup yields CDR1 MNHNS and CDR2 SASEGT. With V trimmed by 0 bases and J by 3 bases, 4 bases remained unmatched. The CDR3 is CASSEALGQGTDTQYF. The CDR3 coding sequence is TGTGCCAGCAGTGAAGCGCTGGGACAGGGTACAGATACGCAGTATTTT.